A selection of T cell receptor beta chains follows, all from one sample in a study of primary melanoma T cells and metastatic recurrence. The method was immunoSEQ multiplex PCR; TCRdb's version includes in-frame clones alone and lacks a portion of them. This repertoire shows roughly 300 clones, around 90% found once; its top ten account for approximately 10%. Sequenced input: melanoma tumor tissue. The receptors come from a human donor with melanoma. Each CDR3 is given with its conserved first and last residue. D genes are given only for firm matches. Rows give clone size only sometimes, using once, few, many, or a class for an expanded clone.

V: TRBV28
size: -
D: TRBD1
J: TRBJ2-7
DNA: TGTGCCAGCAGTTCCCCGGGACAGGGGCTAGGGCAGTACTTC
CDR3: CASSSPGQGLGQYF

V: TRBV23-1
size: -
D: -
J: TRBJ2-6
DNA: TGCGCCAGCAGCCAAGATGGTACGGGCTCTGGGGCCAACGTCCTGACTTTC
CDR3: CASSQDGTGSGANVLTF

V: TRBV12-5
size: once
D: -
J: TRBJ2-5
DNA: TGTGCCAGCGGCCTTGGGGGCCAAGAGACCCAGTACTTC
CDR3: CASGLGGQETQYF

V: TRBV6-8
size: -
D: -
J: TRBJ1-3
DNA: TGTGCCAGCAACACAGGAGGAGGCTCTGGAAACACCATATATTTT
CDR3: CASNTGGGSGNTIYF

V: TRBV6-8
size: few
D: -
J: TRBJ1-1
DNA: TGTGCCACCTTGAGGACGTCTATGAACACTGAAGCTTTCTTT
CDR3: CATLRTSMNTEAFF

V: TRBV11-3
size: -
D: TRBD1
J: TRBJ1-4
DNA: TGTGCCAGCAGCTTAGTAGGGGGCAGAGAGGAAAAACTGTTTTTT
CDR3: CASSLVGGREEKLFF

V: TRBV19
size: -
D: -
J: TRBJ1-4
DNA: TGTGCCAGTAGTACCTCTTCGGGGGAAAAACTGTTTTTT
CDR3: CASSTSSGEKLFF

V: TRBV6-8
size: once
D: -
J: TRBJ2-2
DNA: TGTGCCAGCAGTTACCCCACTTGGAAACGGGGCGGGGAGCTGTTTTTT
CDR3: CASSYPTWKRGGELFF

V: TRBV11-3
size: -
D: -
J: TRBJ2-6
DNA: TGTGCCAGCAGCTCGGGCGGCTCTGGGGCCAACGTCCTGACTTTC
CDR3: CASSSGGSGANVLTF

V: TRBV6-8
size: -
D: TRBD2
J: TRBJ2-7
DNA: TGTGCCAGCAGTACCGGGACTAGCGGCTGGGGTCTCTACGAGCAGTACTTC
CDR3: CASSTGTSGWGLYEQYF

V: TRBV11-3
size: once
D: TRBD1
J: TRBJ2-3
DNA: TGTGCCAGCAGCCAGCTTCCCGGGACAGGGGGCCCTAGCACAGATACGCAGTATTTT
CDR3: CASSQLPGTGGPSTDTQYF

V: TRBV9
size: -
D: TRBD1
J: TRBJ1-5
DNA: TGTGCCAGCACAAGACAGGGGAGCAATCAGCCCCAGCATTTT
CDR3: CASTRQGSNQPQHF

V: TRBV6-8
size: once
D: -
J: TRBJ1-6
DNA: TGTGCCAGCAATTTCGGGGGCGGGAATTCACCCCTCCACTTT
CDR3: CASNFGGGNSPLHF

V: TRBV28
size: -
D: -
J: TRBJ2-7
DNA: TGTGCCAGCAGTTCGGCAATGACAGCTAAATCCTACGAGCAGTACTTC
CDR3: CASSSAMTAKSYEQYF

V: TRBV19
size: once
D: TRBD2
J: TRBJ2-3
DNA: TGTGCCAGTCAACCCGGGACTAGCGGGGGCCGCACAGATACGCAGTATTTT
CDR3: CASQPGTSGGRTDTQYF

V: TRBV6-8
size: -
D: -
J: TRBJ1-4
DNA: TGTGCCAGCAGTGACTGTCCAAGTCTCCTAGTCGACAATGAAAAACTGTTTTTT
CDR3: CASSDCPSLLVDNEKLFF

V: TRBV11-3
size: few
D: -
J: TRBJ2-2
DNA: TGTGCCAGCAGCCCGGGACCTTTAGAGAACACCGGGGAGCTGTTTTTT
CDR3: CASSPGPLENTGELFF

V: TRBV9
size: -
D: TRBD2
J: TRBJ2-1
DNA: TGTGCCAGCAGCGTACTCGCGGGAGATGAGCAGTTCTTC
CDR3: CASSVLAGDEQFF